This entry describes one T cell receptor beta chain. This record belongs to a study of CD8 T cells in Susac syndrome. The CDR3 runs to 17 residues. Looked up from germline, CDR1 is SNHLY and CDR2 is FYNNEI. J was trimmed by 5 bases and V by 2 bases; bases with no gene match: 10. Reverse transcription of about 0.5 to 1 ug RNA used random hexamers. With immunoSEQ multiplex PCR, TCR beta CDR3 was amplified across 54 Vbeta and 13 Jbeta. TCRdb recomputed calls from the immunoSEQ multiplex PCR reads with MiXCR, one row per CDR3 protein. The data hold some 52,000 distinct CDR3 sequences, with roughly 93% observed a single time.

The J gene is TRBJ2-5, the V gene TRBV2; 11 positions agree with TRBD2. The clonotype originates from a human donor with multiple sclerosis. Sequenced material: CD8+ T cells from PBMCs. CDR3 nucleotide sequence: TGTGCCAGCAGTGAACCCACCACTAGCGGGGGCCTGGAGACCCAGTACTTC. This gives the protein CASSEPTTSGGLETQYF.